These T cell receptor beta chains were read from a single sample in a study of breast tumors, draining lymph nodes, adjacent tissues. TCRdb recomputed calls from the multiplex PCR reads with MiXCR, one row per CDR3 protein. The data show some 110,000 distinct CDR3 sequences, around 30% seen once. Sequenced: axillary lymph node tissue. These receptors all stem from a female donor with breast cancer. Some clones in this sample may be carry-over from other donors' samples. CDR3s include the opening cysteine and the closing phenylalanine or tryptophan. Each record gives: J gene, V gene, D gene, clone size, CDR3 DNA, CDR3 protein. A D gene is named only where the DNA matches it firmly. Size values are once, few and many counts, or a class for expanded clones, and some rows have none.

j_call: TRBJ2-7; v_call: TRBV10-3; d_call: TRBD2; clone_size: -; cdr3_nt: TGTGCCATCGGACTAGCGGCCGACTCCTACGAGCAGTACTTC; cdr3_aa: CAIGLAADSYEQYF
j_call: TRBJ1-2; v_call: TRBV6-6; d_call: -; clone_size: many; cdr3_nt: TGTGCCAGCAGTCACTCGGCAGGCTTAACTAACTATGGCTACACCTTC; cdr3_aa: CASSHSAGLTNYGYTF
j_call: TRBJ1-5; v_call: TRBV18; d_call: -; clone_size: -; cdr3_nt: TGTGCCAGCTCACCCGAAGGAATGTACCGTTATAGCAATCAGCCCCAGCATTTT; cdr3_aa: CASSPEGMYRYSNQPQHF
j_call: TRBJ2-3; v_call: TRBV6-5; d_call: -; clone_size: -; cdr3_nt: TGTGCCAGCAGTTACTCCCCTTACTCGGGAACAAGCATAGATGCGCAGTATTTT; cdr3_aa: CASSYSPYSGTSIDAQYF
j_call: TRBJ2-5; v_call: TRBV11-2; d_call: -; clone_size: many; cdr3_nt: TGTGCCAGCAGCCCCGCCCCGCGGGGCCGTAAGACCCAGTACTTC; cdr3_aa: CASSPAPRGRKTQYF
j_call: TRBJ1-2; v_call: TRBV10-2; d_call: -; clone_size: many; cdr3_nt: TGCGCCAGCACCGCGGGAGGGGGTGGCTATGGCTACACCTTC; cdr3_aa: CASTAGGGGYGYTF
j_call: TRBJ1-2; v_call: TRBV10-3; d_call: -; clone_size: many; cdr3_nt: TGTGCCATCAGCGTCACAGGGAATGGCTACACCTTC; cdr3_aa: CAISVTGNGYTF
j_call: TRBJ1-5; v_call: TRBV6-2/TRBV6-3; d_call: -; clone_size: many; cdr3_nt: TGTGCCAGCAGTTACAGTCCAGGGAGAATAAATCAGCCCCAGCATTTT; cdr3_aa: CASSYSPGRINQPQHF
j_call: TRBJ1-2; v_call: TRBV25-1; d_call: TRBD1; clone_size: -; cdr3_nt: TGTGCTAGAGATGGTCAGGGGGCGGGTGGCTACACCTTC; cdr3_aa: CARDGQGAGGYTF
j_call: TRBJ2-7; v_call: TRBV4-2; d_call: TRBD1; clone_size: -; cdr3_nt: TGTGCCAGCAGCCAAGAACCCAGGGGGCTCCAGCAGTACTTC; cdr3_aa: CASSQEPRGLQQYF
j_call: TRBJ1-2; v_call: TRBV9; d_call: -; clone_size: many; cdr3_nt: TGTGCCAGCAGCCCAGGAAATGACTTCGGCCACACCTTC; cdr3_aa: CASSPGNDFGHTF
j_call: TRBJ2-1; v_call: TRBV28; d_call: TRBD2; clone_size: -; cdr3_nt: TGTGCCAGCAGTCCGCCTCCTCGAATAGCGGGAGTACCCAATGAGCAGTTCTTC; cdr3_aa: CASSPPPRIAGVPNEQFF
j_call: TRBJ2-5; v_call: TRBV12-3/TRBV12-4; d_call: TRBD2; clone_size: -; cdr3_nt: TGTGCCAGCAGTTTAACTAGCGGGAGGTGGGGGCAAGAGCCCCAGTACTTC; cdr3_aa: CASSLTSGRWGQEPQYF
j_call: TRBJ1-4; v_call: TRBV7-9; d_call: -; clone_size: -; cdr3_nt: TGTGCCAGCAGCTTACACGGGGGAGGAGATGAAAAGCTGCTTTTT; cdr3_aa: CASSLHGGGDEKLLF
j_call: TRBJ1-2; v_call: TRBV6-5; d_call: -; clone_size: -; cdr3_nt: TGTGCCAGCAGTCCAACAAGGGGGAACTATGGCTACACCTTC; cdr3_aa: CASSPTRGNYGYTF
j_call: TRBJ2-7; v_call: TRBV2; d_call: TRBD2; clone_size: many; cdr3_nt: TGTGCCAGCAGTGAAACGGGAGGGTACTACGAGCAGTACTTC; cdr3_aa: CASSETGGYYEQYF
j_call: TRBJ2-5; v_call: TRBV10-3; d_call: TRBD2; clone_size: -; cdr3_nt: TGTGCCATCAGGGCGGCGGGGGGGCCGGAGACCCAGTACTTC; cdr3_aa: CAIRAAGGPETQYF
j_call: TRBJ2-7; v_call: TRBV27; d_call: -; clone_size: many; cdr3_nt: TGTGCCAGCAGAAGCAGGTCCGAGCAGTACTTC; cdr3_aa: CASRSRSEQYF
j_call: TRBJ2-4; v_call: TRBV19; d_call: TRBD2; clone_size: few; cdr3_nt: TGTGCCAGCAGTTCCTCCGATTATACTAGCGGTCTAGCCAAAAACATTCAGTACTTC; cdr3_aa: CASSSSDYTSGLAKNIQYF
j_call: TRBJ1-2; v_call: TRBV5-1; d_call: -; clone_size: once; cdr3_nt: TGCGCCAGCAGCCCCGGGGCTAATAACTACGGCTACACCTTC; cdr3_aa: CASSPGANNYGYTF
j_call: TRBJ1-2; v_call: TRBV28; d_call: -; clone_size: many; cdr3_nt: TGTGCCAGCATGGACACCGACTATGGCTACACCTTC; cdr3_aa: CASMDTDYGYTF
j_call: TRBJ1-1; v_call: TRBV5-1; d_call: TRBD1; clone_size: -; cdr3_nt: TGCGCCAGCAGCCAGATGGGACAGGGCGACGCTTTCTTT; cdr3_aa: CASSQMGQGDAFF
j_call: TRBJ2-7; v_call: TRBV5-1; d_call: -; clone_size: -; cdr3_nt: TGCGCCAGCAGCTTGACAGACTCCTACGGGCAGTGCTTC; cdr3_aa: CASSLTDSYGQCF
j_call: TRBJ2-5; v_call: TRBV5-1; d_call: TRBD1; clone_size: many; cdr3_nt: TGCGCCAGCAGCTTTCAGCCGGGACAGGGCCTGGAGACCCAGTACTTC; cdr3_aa: CASSFQPGQGLETQYF
j_call: TRBJ2-7; v_call: TRBV27; d_call: -; clone_size: many; cdr3_nt: TGTGCCAGCAGTTCAAGCGAGCGGGAGCAGTACTTC; cdr3_aa: CASSSSEREQYF
j_call: TRBJ2-3; v_call: TRBV5-6; d_call: -; clone_size: many; cdr3_nt: TGTGCCAGCAGGTCCGGGCGATACTTCACAGATACGCAGTATTTT; cdr3_aa: CASRSGRYFTDTQYF
j_call: TRBJ2-3; v_call: TRBV7-9; d_call: -; clone_size: -; cdr3_nt: TGTGCCAGCAGCCCGGGGGCCAGGGGCACAGATACGCAGTATTTT; cdr3_aa: CASSPGARGTDTQYF
j_call: TRBJ1-4; v_call: TRBV7-8; d_call: -; clone_size: many; cdr3_nt: TGTGCCAGCAGCTTTTTAGCTAAACCTGAAAAACTGTTTTTT; cdr3_aa: CASSFLAKPEKLFF
j_call: TRBJ2-3; v_call: TRBV20-1; d_call: -; clone_size: -; cdr3_nt: TGCAGTGCTACGGAGGGGACAGATACGCAGTATTTT; cdr3_aa: CSATEGTDTQYF
j_call: TRBJ2-7; v_call: TRBV15; d_call: -; clone_size: many; cdr3_nt: TGTGCCACCAGCAGAGTAGGTTACAGGGAAGTCGACGAGCAGTACTTC; cdr3_aa: CATSRVGYREVDEQYF
j_call: TRBJ2-1; v_call: TRBV20-1; d_call: -; clone_size: once; cdr3_nt: TGCAGTGTCCACTGGGGGGCGGGAGTTACGAATGAGCAGTTCTTC; cdr3_aa: CSVHWGAGVTNEQFF
j_call: TRBJ2-5; v_call: TRBV29-1; d_call: TRBD1; clone_size: -; cdr3_nt: TGCAGCGTTGGACGCAGGGGGTTAGAGACCCAGTGCTTC; cdr3_aa: CSVGRRGLETQCF
j_call: TRBJ1-2; v_call: TRBV5-1; d_call: -; clone_size: many; cdr3_nt: TGCGCCAGTGGGGACCCTAACTATGGCTACACCTTC; cdr3_aa: CASGDPNYGYTF
j_call: TRBJ2-1; v_call: TRBV24-1; d_call: TRBD2; clone_size: -; cdr3_nt: TGTGCCCCAATAGCGGGGGATACCTACAATGAGCAGTTCTTC; cdr3_aa: CAPIAGDTYNEQFF
j_call: TRBJ1-6; v_call: TRBV9; d_call: -; clone_size: -; cdr3_nt: TGTGCCAGCAGCGTAACCGGACAGTACAATTCACCCCTCCACTTT; cdr3_aa: CASSVTGQYNSPLHF
j_call: TRBJ1-4; v_call: TRBV18; d_call: TRBD1; clone_size: -; cdr3_nt: TGTGCCAGCTCACCCGCGGAGGGACAGGGCGGAGAAAAACTGTTTTTT; cdr3_aa: CASSPAEGQGGEKLFF
j_call: TRBJ1-6; v_call: TRBV14; d_call: TRBD1; clone_size: many; cdr3_nt: TGTGCCAGCAGAGAAGGACCGGGACAGGGGACTTATAATTCACCCCTCCACTTT; cdr3_aa: CASREGPGQGTYNSPLHF
j_call: TRBJ1-6; v_call: TRBV20-1; d_call: -; clone_size: many; cdr3_nt: TGCAGTGCTAGGTCAGGGAGCTCCTATAATTCACCCCTCCACTTT; cdr3_aa: CSARSGSSYNSPLHF
j_call: TRBJ1-2; v_call: TRBV2; d_call: -; clone_size: once; cdr3_nt: TGTGCCAGCAGTGAGTCCAGGGGCTATGGCTACACCTTC; cdr3_aa: CASSESRGYGYTF
j_call: TRBJ2-7; v_call: TRBV29-1; d_call: -; clone_size: many; cdr3_nt: TGCAGCGTTGAGTTTTTCAGGGATCTCTACCGGGAGCAGTACTTC; cdr3_aa: CSVEFFRDLYREQYF
j_call: TRBJ2-4; v_call: TRBV15; d_call: -; clone_size: many; cdr3_nt: TGTGCCACCAGCAGAGCCTATGGGGGAGCCGACATTCAGTACTTC; cdr3_aa: CATSRAYGGADIQYF
j_call: TRBJ1-1; v_call: TRBV20-1; d_call: -; clone_size: -; cdr3_nt: TGCAGTGTCGGGGGCGGAAGCACTGAAGCTTTCTTT; cdr3_aa: CSVGGGSTEAFF